The source of this T cell receptor (beta chain) is a study of OX40 agonist ivuxolimab in advanced cancers. As for the study in general: Prior anti-PD-1, anti-PD-L1 or anti-CTLA-4 therapy was allowed; about 39% had some. Partial responses were recorded for three patients, including one with hepatocellular carcinoma and two with cutaneous melanoma. Findings of the study overall: The antigens recognized by the expanded peripheral T cells, that is their antigen specificity, were not determined.

V lost 3 bases and J lost 1, with 6 bases in between. Per the germline V gene, CDR1 is MNHEY and CDR2 is SMNVEV (reference sequence). The CDR3 runs to 13 residues. The method was immunoSEQ multiplex PCR; TCRdb's version includes in-frame clones alone and lacks a portion of them. This table holds tens of thousands of clones, about nine tenths found once. Autoimmune disease history or systemic immunosuppression barred patients. This clone was counted only a few times. No antigen is known for it. Other DNA sequences from this sample encode an identical CDR3 as well. This sample comprised CD4+ or CD8+ T cells sorted from blood, obtained in a trial of the OX40 agonist ivuxolimab. The receptor comes from an adult with an advanced solid tumor such as melanoma, head and neck, liver or kidney cancer. The chain joins TRBV27 to TRBJ1-1; unclear D gene. The DNA for the CDR3 is TGTGCCAGCAGTTTGTGGGGGAACACTGAAGCTTTCTTT. It is translated as CASSLWGNTEAFF.